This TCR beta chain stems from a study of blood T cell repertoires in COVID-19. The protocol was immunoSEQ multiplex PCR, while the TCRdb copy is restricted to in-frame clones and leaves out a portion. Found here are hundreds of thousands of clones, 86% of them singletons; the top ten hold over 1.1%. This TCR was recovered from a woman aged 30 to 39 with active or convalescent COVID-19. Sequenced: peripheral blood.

CDR3 DNA sequence: TGTGCCAGCAGCAACAGGGACAGGGGGCATTTTGGCTACACCTTC. This codes for CASSNRDRGHFGYTF. This sequence joins TRBV6-5 and TRBJ1-2; TRBD1 matches at 12 bases. Germline CDR1 is MNHEY and CDR2 is SVGAGI. The V and J ends lost 6 bases and 7 bases, in that order; junction bases with no gene match: 9. The CDR3 runs 15 residues.